Shown below are 12 T cell receptor beta chains from a single sample sequenced in a study of blood T cell repertoires in COVID-19. TCRdb's table, derived via immunoSEQ multiplex PCR, lists solely in-frame clones and lacks some. Of approximately 490,000 clones in the sample, around 87% were seen once. Material for sequencing was PBMCs or T cells enriched from blood (not recorded which). The receptors come from a woman aged 18-29 years who had recovered from COVID-19.

The chain combines TRBV5-1 with TRBJ2-7; tentatively, D is TRBD1 (6 bases). Trimming took 4 bases from V and 0 from J, leaving 14 bases between them. From germline, CDR1 is SGHRS and CDR2 YFSETQ. This CDR3 has 15 amino acids. Written as DNA, the CDR3 is TGCGCCAGCAGCCCCACAGGGTCAGTCTCCTACGAGCAGTACTTC. Translating gives CASSPTGSVSYEQYF.

The V call is TRBV5-1, the J call TRBJ2-7; maybe TRBD2 (7 bases). In germline, CDR1 is SGHRS, CDR2 YFSETQ. Between the trimmed V and J ends, which lost 6 bases and 2 bases, there was a span of 21 bases. This CDR3 has 16 amino acids. CDR3 nucleotide sequence: TGCGCCAGCACCAAATCGATGGCGGGGGCCCCCTACGAGCAGTACTTC. The encoded protein is CASTKSMAGAPYEQYF. The full variable domain, in which reference TRBV5-1 and TRBJ2-7 provide the parts outside the CDR3, is KAGVTQTPRYLIKTRGQQVTLSCSPISGHRSVSWYQQTPGQGLQFLFEYFSETQRNKGNFPGRFSGRQFSNSRSEMNVSTLELGDSALYLCASTKSMAGAPYEQYFGPGTRLTVT.

The chain recombines TRBV28 with TRBJ1-6; D not resolved. Germline CDR1 MDHEN, CDR2 SYDVKM. This CDR3 comprises 16 residues. V lost 5 bases, J lost 7 bases, and 18 bases lay in between. CDR3 in amino acids: CASSPTPLYANSPLHF. The CDR3 nucleotides read TGTGCCAGCAGTCCTACTCCCCTCTATGCGAATTCACCCCTCCACTTT.

The chain carries TRBV19 and TRBJ1-5; D call uncertain. Trimming shortened V by 7 bases and J by 6 bases, and 13 bases separated the two germline ends. The germline gives CDR1 LNHDA, CDR2 SQIVND (reference sequence). The CDR3 runs 13 residues. The CDR3 DNA is TGTGCCAGTAATCCCTCGGCGGCTCAGCCCCAGCATTTT. It is translated as CASNPSAAQPQHF.

The chain has TRBV7-9 and TRBJ2-2; D uncertain. CDR1 and CDR2 (germline): SEHNR, FQNEAQ (reference sequence). V was trimmed by 2 bases and J by 9 bases, leaving 10 bases between them. CDR3 size: 13 residues. The CDR3: CASSLSLRRELFF. CDR3 nucleotides: TGTGCCAGCAGCTTATCTCTGAGGCGGGAGCTGTTTTTT.

The chain employs TRBV7-2 and TRBJ1-2; 8 bases are shared with TRBD1. The CDR3 sequence is 13 residues long. Germline-derived CDR1 and CDR2 are SGHTA and FQGNSA. Trimming cost V 4 bases and J 8 bases; bases outside gene matches: 6. The CDR3 nucleotides are TGTGCCAGCAGCTCCGGACAGGGCGGCGGCTACACCTTC. Translating gives CASSSGQGGGYTF.

V is TRBV4-1 and J is TRBJ2-7; TRBD1 is a possible D gene (6 bases). V was shortened by 2 bases and J by 3 bases, with 14 bases between the two germline ends. CDR1 MGHRA and CDR2 YSYEKL come from the germline V gene. This CDR3 is 15 amino acids long. The CDR3, as DNA: TGCGCCAGCAGCCAAACAGGGATTGGGCACTACGAGCAGTACTTC. It is translated as CASSQTGIGHYEQYF.

The chain is built from TRBV5-1 and TRBJ2-7, with D possibly matching TRBD2 (6 bases). The CDR3 sequence is 14 residues long. Per germline, CDR1 SGHRS and CDR2 YFSETQ. Trimming stripped 7 bases from V and 1 base from J, with 15 bases between. In DNA, the CDR3 is TGCGCCAGCCGAACGGGAGATTCTTCCTACGAGCAGTACTTC. The encoded protein is CASRTGDSSYEQYF. Full variable domain (rest looked up from reference TRBV5-1 and TRBJ2-7): KAGVTQTPRYLIKTRGQQVTLSCSPISGHRSVSWYQQTPGQGLQFLFEYFSETQRNKGNFPGRFSGRQFSNSRSEMNVSTLELGDSALYLCASRTGDSSYEQYFGPGTRLTVT.

The rearrangement links TRBV2 to TRBJ1-4, with D perhaps TRBD1 (6 bases). This CDR3 contains 13 residues. The germline V and J ends were trimmed by 11 bases and 4 bases, with 14 bases remaining between them. Germline V CDR1 and CDR2: SNHLY, FYNNEI. The CDR3 sequence is CASDRLGNEKLFF. The CDR3 bases are TGTGCCTCCGACAGGTTGGGTAATGAAAAACTGTTTTTT.

In its sample, this clone was seen once. One junction end does not reproduce the germline sequence, and a read error may be involved. In DNA form, the CDR3 reads TGTGCCAGCAGCCCAGGTTCTCAGGGGTTGTTCTTC. Amino acid sequence: CASSPGSQGLFF. The chain is built from TRBV7-8 and TRBJ1-2, with D possibly TRBD1 on 6 matching bases. This CDR3 spans 12 amino acids. Germline V gene sequence: CDR1 SGHVS, CDR2 FQNEAQ. Based on the CDR3 plus reference TRBV7-8 and TRBJ1-2, the full variable domain is GAGVSQSPRYKVAKRGQDVALRCDPISGHVSLFWYQQALGQGPEFLTYFQNEAQLDKSGLPSDRFFAERPEGSVSTLKIQRTQQEDSAVYLCASSPGSQGLFFGSGTRLTVV.

The chain joins TRBV6-5 to TRBJ2-2; tentative D call: TRBD2 (6 bases). Trimming stripped 11 bases from V and 7 bases from J, with 20 bases between. Per the germline V gene, CDR1 is MNHEY and CDR2 is SVGAGI. This CDR3 comprises 14 residues. CDR3 sequence (DNA): TGTGCCTCGGGCGGGGTAGGCACATTCGGGGAGCTGTTTTTT. Its protein product is CASGGVGTFGELFF.

The CDR3 DNA reads as TGTGCCACCAGCCGTTTTGGGGGGACCCTCTCTGGAAACACCATATATTTT. This codes for CATSRFGGTLSGNTIYF. The chain links TRBV15 to TRBJ1-3; D might be TRBD1 (5 bases). The CDR3 runs 17 residues. From germline, CDR1 is LNHNV and CDR2 YYDKDF (reference sequence). The germline V and J ends were trimmed by 5 bases and 0 bases, with 17 bases remaining between them.